This T cell receptor beta chain was found in a study of PD-1 blockade in classical Hodgkin lymphoma. Study details: On a schedule of every 2 weeks, patients received nivolumab 3 mg/kg intravenously. Study conclusions and caveats: According to reports, newly diagnosed patients had lower baseline TCR diversity than healthy donors, and relapsed/refractory patients had lower baseline TCR diversity still. Complete responders' diversity at baseline resembled that of newly diagnosed patients. There was a significant rise in CD4+ TCR diversity by C4D1, with no such rise for CD8+.

The CDR3 totals 12 residues. Trimming removed 6 bases at V and 6 bases at J, with 8 bases between. Germline-derived CDR1 and CDR2 are LGHNA and YNFKEQ. This clone was seen just once. Its cognate antigen is unknown. Produced via immunoSEQ multiplex PCR; TCRdb's table is partial and in-frame only. Seen here are roughly 64,000 clones, approximately 92% observed once, and the top ten hold roughly 8%. As to time point: cycle 4 day 1 (C4D1), after more than five weeks of nivolumab. Following autologous stem cell transplantation, relapse occurred in every patient, and exposure to brentuximab vedotin varied. The TCR was taken from a human donor with classical Hodgkin lymphoma. The chain carries TRBV4-2 and TRBJ2-2; no reliable D call. The sequencing used peripheral blood mononuclear cells (PBMCs), collected before the fourth cycle of nivolumab. As DNA, the CDR3 is TGTGCCAGCAGGAGTCTGGCCGGGGAGCTGTTTTTT. Its protein is CASRSLAGELFF.